This TCR beta chain stems from a study of early T cells in non-severe SARS-CoV-2 infection. Germline assignment: CDR1 MNHEY and CDR2 SMNVEV (reference sequence). There are 13 residues in the CDR3. V lost 7 bases and J lost 2; bases outside the gene matches: 0. Via MiXCR, TCRdb re-called the 5' RACE reads, giving one row per CDR3 protein. The data show approximately 71,000 distinct CDR3 sequences, under 15% seen once. The TCR comes from an adult who was a healthcare worker with PCR-confirmed SARS-CoV-2 infection or an uninfected control (not recorded which). The chain employs TRBV27 and TRBJ2-5; 11 bases fit TRBD2. The material sequenced was whole blood, taken at baseline. The DNA for the CDR3 is TGTGCCAGCACTAGCGGGGGGCAAGAGACCCAGTACTTC. This codes for CASTSGGQETQYF.